This T cell receptor beta chain stems from a study of blood T cell repertoires in COVID-19. The overall study: Acute and convalescent COVID-19 specimens originated in the United States, Italy and Spain.

Generated by immunoSEQ multiplex PCR, the TCRdb table keeps only in-frame clones and is missing some. The sample includes about 160,000 clones, 80% to 90% seen only once; the top ten take about 11%. CDR1 SGDLS and CDR2 YYNGEE come from the germline V gene. V dropped 0 bases and J dropped 3; count of bases not matched to a gene: 2. This CDR3 spans 15 amino acids. The sequencing input was peripheral blood. This receptor was taken from a human donor in a cohort sampled during active COVID-19. V is TRBV9 and J is TRBJ2-1, with 8 positions matching TRBD1. DNA of the CDR3: TGTGCCAGCAGCGTAGGAGACAGGGGCTACAATGAGCAGTTCTTC. Amino acid sequence: CASSVGDRGYNEQFF.